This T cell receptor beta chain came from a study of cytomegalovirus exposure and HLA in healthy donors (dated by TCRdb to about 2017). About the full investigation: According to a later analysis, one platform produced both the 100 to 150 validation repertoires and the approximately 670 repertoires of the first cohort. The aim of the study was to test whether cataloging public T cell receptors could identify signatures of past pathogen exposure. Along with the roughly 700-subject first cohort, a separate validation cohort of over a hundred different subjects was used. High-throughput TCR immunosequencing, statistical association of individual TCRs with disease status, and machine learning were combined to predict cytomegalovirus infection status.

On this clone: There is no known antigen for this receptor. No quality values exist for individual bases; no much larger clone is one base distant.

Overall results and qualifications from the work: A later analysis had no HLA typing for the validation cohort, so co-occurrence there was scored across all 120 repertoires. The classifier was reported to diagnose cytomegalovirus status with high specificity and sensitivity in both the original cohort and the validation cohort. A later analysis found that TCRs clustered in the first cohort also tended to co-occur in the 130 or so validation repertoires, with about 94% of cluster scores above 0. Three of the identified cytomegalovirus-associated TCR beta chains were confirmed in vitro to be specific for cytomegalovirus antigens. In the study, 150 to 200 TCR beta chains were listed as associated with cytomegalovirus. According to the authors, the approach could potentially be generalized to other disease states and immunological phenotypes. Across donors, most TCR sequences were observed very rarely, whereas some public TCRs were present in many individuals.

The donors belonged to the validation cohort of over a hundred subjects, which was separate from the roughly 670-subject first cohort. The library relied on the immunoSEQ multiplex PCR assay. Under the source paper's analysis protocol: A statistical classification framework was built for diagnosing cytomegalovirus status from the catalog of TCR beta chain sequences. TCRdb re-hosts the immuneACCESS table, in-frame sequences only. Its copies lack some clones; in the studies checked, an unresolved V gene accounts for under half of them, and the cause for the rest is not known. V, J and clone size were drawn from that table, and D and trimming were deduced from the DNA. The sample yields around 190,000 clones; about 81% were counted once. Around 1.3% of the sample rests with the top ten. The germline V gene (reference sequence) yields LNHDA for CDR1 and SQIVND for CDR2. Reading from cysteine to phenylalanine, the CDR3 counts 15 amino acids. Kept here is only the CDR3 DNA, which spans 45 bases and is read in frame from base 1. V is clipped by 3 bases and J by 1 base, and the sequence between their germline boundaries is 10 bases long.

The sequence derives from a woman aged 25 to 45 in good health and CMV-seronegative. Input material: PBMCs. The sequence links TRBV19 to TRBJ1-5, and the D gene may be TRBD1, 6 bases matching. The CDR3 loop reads CASSIIGTSNQPQHF. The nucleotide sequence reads TGTGCCAGTAGTATTATAGGGACAAGCAATCAGCCCCAGCATTTT.